The present entry profiles one TCR beta chain with its context. This clonotype has more than one count but fewer than ten. Its antigen is still unknown. Per-nucleotide qualities are absent, and no much larger clonotype sits a single base away. Instrument used: Illumina HiSeq 1500. Using fastp trimming at Q25 and MiXCR clonotype assembly, TCRdb reanalyzed the public sequencing data and kept in-frame beta chains. Each CDR3 protein gets just one entry, which takes the most common genes and DNA from the rows behind it. The table for this sample lists approximately 750,000 distinct CDR3 sequences; roughly 35% of them were counted only once. The ten largest clonotypes hold more than 2.5% of the sample. The record originates from a study of T cell repertoires in cytomegalovirus infection (dated by TCRdb to about 2019). Notes on the research overall: Because public TCR beta signatures pointed to carriage of CMV infection together with the matching HLA type, the HLA type of each donor mattered for the analysis. Study-wide conclusions, independent of this receptor: In both this cohort and an independent cohort of several hundred donors, the cumulative frequency of public TCR beta family members distinguished carriers of CMV infection plus the relevant HLA type. In the ex vivo response, HLA-C-restricted CMV-specific TCR beta clonotypes were dominant, and in two of eight donors the single most frequent clonotype came from this HLA-C-restricted group.

Reading the germline V gene (reference sequence) gives CDR1 MNHNY and CDR2 SVGAGI. There are 13 amino acids in the CDR3, from cysteine to phenylalanine inclusive. The sequence is cut down to CDR3 DNA, 39 bases in frame from base 1. Trimming removed 10 bases from V and 3 bases from J, leaving 16 bases between the germline ends. The clonotype was recovered from a human donor in good health (CMV status not recorded). Some clones in this sample may be carry-over from other donors' samples. Sequenced input: PBMCs. The chain uses TRBV6-6 and TRBJ2-7, with the D segment identity uncertain. Here the CDR3 is given as CATPGPASYEQYF. The nucleotides read TGTGCCACCCCAGGACCGGCAAGCTACGAGCAGTACTTC.